This T cell receptor beta chain appears in the sequencing data of a study of T cell clonotyping in hematopoietic cell transplantation. Regarding the study as a whole: Higher Inverse Simpson Index values in graft donor and pretransplant recipient predicted broader posttransplant TCR diversity.

Profiling relied on immunoSEQ multiplex PCR, and the TCRdb table lists in-frame clones only, not all of them. This table holds approximately 30,000 clones, roughly 95% found once. V was trimmed by 5 bases and J by 7 bases, leaving 15 bases between them. This CDR3 has 13 amino acids. Germline lookup yields CDR1 LGHNA and CDR2 YSLEER. A note on this clone: What it binds is unknown.

The chain joins TRBV4-3 to TRBJ2-7; tentatively, D is TRBD1 (6 bases). The sequenced sample was peripheral blood mononuclear cells. The clonotype comes from a man aged 45 to 65 in good health. Some clones in this sample may be carry-over from other donors' samples. CDR3 in amino acids: CASSVNRVGEQYF. CDR3 coding DNA: TGCGCCAGCAGCGTGAACAGGGTAGGAGAGCAGTACTTC.